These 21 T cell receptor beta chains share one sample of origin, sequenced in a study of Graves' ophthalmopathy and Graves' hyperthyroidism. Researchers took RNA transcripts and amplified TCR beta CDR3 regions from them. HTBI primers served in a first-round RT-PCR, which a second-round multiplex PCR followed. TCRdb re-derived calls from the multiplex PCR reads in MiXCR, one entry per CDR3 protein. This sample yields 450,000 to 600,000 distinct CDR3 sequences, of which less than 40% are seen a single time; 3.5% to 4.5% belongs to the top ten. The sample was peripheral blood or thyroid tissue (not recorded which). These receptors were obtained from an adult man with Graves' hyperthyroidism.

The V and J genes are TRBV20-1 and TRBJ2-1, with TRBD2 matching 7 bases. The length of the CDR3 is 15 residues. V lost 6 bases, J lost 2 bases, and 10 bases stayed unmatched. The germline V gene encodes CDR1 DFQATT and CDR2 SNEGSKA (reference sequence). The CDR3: CSAGGGWSAYNEQFF. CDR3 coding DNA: TGCAGTGCGGGCGGGGGTTGGTCGGCCTACAATGAGCAGTTCTTC.

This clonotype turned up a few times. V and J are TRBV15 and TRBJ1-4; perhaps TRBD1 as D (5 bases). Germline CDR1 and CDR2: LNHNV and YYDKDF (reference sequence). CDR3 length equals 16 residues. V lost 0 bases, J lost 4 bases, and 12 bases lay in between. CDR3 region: CATSRDSGPINEKLFF. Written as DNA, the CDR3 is TGTGCCACCAGCAGAGACTCGGGGCCGATTAATGAAAAACTGTTTTTT.

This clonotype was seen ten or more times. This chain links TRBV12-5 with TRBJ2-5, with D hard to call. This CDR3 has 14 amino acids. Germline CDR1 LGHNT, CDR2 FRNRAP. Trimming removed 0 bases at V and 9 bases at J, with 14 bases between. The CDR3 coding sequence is TGTGCTAGTGGTTTGGTAAGGCGGCCCGAGGCCCAGTACTTC. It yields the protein CASGLVRRPEAQYF. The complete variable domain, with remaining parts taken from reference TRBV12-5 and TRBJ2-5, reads DARVTQTPRHKVTEMGQEVTMRCQPILGHNTVFWYRQTMMQGLELLAYFRNRAPLDDSGMPKDRFSAEMPDATLATLKIQPSEPRDSAVYFCASGLVRRPEAQYFGPGTRLLVL.

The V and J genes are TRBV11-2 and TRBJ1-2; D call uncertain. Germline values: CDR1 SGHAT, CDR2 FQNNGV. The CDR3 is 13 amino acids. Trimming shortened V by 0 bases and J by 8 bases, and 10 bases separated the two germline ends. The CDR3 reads CASSLDNLLGYTF. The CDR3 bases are TGTGCCAGCAGCTTAGATAACCTGTTGGGCTACACCTTC.

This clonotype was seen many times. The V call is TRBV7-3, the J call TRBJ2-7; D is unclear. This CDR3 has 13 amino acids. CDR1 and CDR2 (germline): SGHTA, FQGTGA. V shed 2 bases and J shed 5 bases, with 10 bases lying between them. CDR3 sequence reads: CASSLGDMNEQYF. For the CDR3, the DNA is TGTGCCAGCAGCTTAGGGGATATGAACGAGCAGTACTTC.

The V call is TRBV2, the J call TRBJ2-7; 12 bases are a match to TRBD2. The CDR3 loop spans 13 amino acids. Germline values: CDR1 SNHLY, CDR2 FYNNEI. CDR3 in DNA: TGTGCTTATCCTAGCGGGAGGGCTTACGAGCAGTACTTC. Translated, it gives CAYPSGRAYEQYF.

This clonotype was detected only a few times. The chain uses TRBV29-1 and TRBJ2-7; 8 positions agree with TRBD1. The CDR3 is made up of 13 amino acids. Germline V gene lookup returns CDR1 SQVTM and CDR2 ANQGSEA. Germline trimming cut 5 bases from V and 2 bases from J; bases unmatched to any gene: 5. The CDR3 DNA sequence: TGCAGCGTTTACGGACAGGGAACCTACGAGCAGTACTTC. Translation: CSVYGQGTYEQYF.

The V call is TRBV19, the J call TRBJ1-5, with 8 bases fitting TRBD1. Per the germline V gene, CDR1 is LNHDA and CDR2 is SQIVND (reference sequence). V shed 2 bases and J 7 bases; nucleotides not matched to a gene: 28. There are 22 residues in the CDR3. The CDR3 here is CASSIYPIGQGSNIVASQPQHF. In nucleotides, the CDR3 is TGTGCCAGTAGTATATACCCGATCGGACAGGGAAGCAATATCGTGGCTTCCCAGCCCCAGCATTTT.

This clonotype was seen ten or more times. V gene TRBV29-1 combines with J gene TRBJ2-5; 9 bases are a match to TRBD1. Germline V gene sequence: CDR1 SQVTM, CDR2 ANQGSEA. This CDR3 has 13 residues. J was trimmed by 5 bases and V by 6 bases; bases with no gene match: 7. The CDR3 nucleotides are TGCAGCGTGAGACAGGGGGTTGCGGAGACCCAGTACTTC. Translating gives CSVRQGVAETQYF.

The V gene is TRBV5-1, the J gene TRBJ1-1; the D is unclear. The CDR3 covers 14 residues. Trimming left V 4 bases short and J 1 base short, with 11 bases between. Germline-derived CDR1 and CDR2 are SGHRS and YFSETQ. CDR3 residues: CASSRTWGNTEAFF. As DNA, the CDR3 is TGCGCCAGCAGCCGAACTTGGGGGAACACTGAAGCTTTCTTT.

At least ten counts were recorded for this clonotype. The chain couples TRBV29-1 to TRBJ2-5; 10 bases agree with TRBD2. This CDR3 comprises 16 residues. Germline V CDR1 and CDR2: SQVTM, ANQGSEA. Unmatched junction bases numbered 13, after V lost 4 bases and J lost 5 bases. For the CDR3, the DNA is TGCAGCGTTGTACCCCCACCAGCGGGAGGGCCCGAGACCCAGTACTTC. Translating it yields CSVVPPPAGGPETQYF.

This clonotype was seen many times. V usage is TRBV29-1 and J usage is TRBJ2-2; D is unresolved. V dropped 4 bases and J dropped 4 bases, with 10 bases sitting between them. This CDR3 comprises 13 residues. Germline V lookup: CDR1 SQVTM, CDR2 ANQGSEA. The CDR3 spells CSVGPAITGELFF. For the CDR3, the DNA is TGCAGCGTTGGCCCTGCGATCACCGGGGAGCTGTTTTTT.

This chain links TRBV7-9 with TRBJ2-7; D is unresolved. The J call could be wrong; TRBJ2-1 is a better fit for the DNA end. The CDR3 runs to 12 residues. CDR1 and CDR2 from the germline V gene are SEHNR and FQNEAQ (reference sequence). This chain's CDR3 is CASSITLGTQFF. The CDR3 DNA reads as TGTGCCAGCAGCATAACACTGGGTACGCAGTTCTTC.

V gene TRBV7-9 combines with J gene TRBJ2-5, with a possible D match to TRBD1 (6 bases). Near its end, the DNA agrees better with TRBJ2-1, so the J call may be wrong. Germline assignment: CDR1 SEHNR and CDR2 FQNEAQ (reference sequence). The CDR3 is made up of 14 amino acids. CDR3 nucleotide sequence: TGTGCCAGCAGCTTAGAGGGACAATTCAATGAGCAGTTCTTC. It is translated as CASSLEGQFNEQFF.

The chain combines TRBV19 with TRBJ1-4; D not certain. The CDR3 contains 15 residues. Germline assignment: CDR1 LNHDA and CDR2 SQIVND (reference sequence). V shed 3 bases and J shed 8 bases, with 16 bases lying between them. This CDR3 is CASSMDGRAREKLFF. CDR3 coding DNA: TGTGCCAGTAGTATGGACGGCCGGGCGCGGGAAAAACTGTTTTTT.

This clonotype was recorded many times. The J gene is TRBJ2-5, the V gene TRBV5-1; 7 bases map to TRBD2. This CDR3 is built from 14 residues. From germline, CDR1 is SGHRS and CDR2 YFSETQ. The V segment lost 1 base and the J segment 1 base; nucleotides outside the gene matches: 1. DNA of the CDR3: TGCGCCAGCAGCTTGACTAGCGTCCAAGAGACCCAGTACTTC. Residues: CASSLTSVQETQYF.

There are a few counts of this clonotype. CDR3 sequence reads: CASKRGGAWEKLFF. In DNA, the CDR3 is TGTGCCAGCAAAAGGGGGGGCGCCTGGGAAAAACTGTTTTTT. The gene calls are TRBV6-5 and TRBJ1-4; D may be TRBD1 (6 bases). The CDR3 sequence is 14 residues long. The germline CDR1 and CDR2 sequences are MNHEY and SVGAGI. With 7 bases removed from V and 8 bases from J, the gap between germline ends came to 17 bases.

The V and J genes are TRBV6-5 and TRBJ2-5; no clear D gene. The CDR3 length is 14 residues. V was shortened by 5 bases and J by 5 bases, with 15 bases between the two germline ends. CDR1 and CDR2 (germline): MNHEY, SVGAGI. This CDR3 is CASSRQSRVETQYF. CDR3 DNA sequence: TGTGCCAGCAGTAGACAATCTAGAGTCGAGACCCAGTACTTC.

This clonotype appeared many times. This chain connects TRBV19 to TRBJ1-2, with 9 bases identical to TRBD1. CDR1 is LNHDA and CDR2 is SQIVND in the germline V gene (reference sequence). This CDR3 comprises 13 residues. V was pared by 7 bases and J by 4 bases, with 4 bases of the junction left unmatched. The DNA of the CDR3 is TGTGCCAGTAAACTGGGACAGGGCTATGGCTACACCTTC. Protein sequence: CASKLGQGYGYTF.

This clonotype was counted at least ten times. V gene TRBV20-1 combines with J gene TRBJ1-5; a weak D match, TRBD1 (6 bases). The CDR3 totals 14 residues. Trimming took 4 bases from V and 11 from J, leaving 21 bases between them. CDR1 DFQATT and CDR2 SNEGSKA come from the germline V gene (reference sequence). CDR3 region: CSAIGTTSKDAQHF. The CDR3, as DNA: TGCAGTGCTATCGGGACAACCTCCAAAGATGCCCAGCATTTT.

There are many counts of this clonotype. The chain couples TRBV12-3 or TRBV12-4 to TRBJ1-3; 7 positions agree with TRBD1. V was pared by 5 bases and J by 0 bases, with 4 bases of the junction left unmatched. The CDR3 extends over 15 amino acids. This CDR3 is CASSTDRVSGNTIYF. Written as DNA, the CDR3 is TGTGCCAGCAGTACAGACAGGGTCTCTGGAAACACCATATATTTT.